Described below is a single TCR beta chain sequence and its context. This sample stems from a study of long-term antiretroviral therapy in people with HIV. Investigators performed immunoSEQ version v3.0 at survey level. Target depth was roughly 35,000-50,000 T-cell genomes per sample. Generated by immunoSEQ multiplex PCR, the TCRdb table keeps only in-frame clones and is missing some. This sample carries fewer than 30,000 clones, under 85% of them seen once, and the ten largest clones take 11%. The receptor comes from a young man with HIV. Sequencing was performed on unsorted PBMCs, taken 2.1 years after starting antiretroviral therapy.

CDR3: CASRDEEAGELFF. CDR3 DNA: TGTGCCAGCAGGGACGAGGAGGCCGGGGAGCTGTTTTTT. The J gene is TRBJ2-2, the V gene TRBV13, with D perhaps matching TRBD2 (5 bases). Per the germline V gene, CDR1 is PRHDT and CDR2 is FYEKMQ (reference sequence). This CDR3 has 13 residues. The ends were cut back, 6 bases at V and 6 bases at J, with 11 bases in the middle.